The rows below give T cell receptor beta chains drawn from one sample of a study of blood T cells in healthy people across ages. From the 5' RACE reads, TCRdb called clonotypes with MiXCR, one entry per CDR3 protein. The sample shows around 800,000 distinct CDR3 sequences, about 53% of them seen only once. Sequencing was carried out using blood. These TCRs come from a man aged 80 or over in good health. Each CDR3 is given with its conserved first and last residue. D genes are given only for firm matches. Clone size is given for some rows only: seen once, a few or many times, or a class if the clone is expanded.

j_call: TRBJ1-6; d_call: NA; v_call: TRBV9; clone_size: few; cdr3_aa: CASSVGGSYNSPLHF; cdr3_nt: TGTGCCAGCAGCGTAGGAGGCTCCTATAATTCACCCCTCCACTTT
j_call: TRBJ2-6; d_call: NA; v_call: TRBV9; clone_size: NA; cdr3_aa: CASSVGGDGNSGANVLTF; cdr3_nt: TGTGCCAGCAGCGTAGGGGGTGACGGAAACTCTGGGGCCAACGTCCTGACTTTC
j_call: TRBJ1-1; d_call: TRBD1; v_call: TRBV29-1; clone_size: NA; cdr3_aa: CSAHQGGSTEAFF; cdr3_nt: TGCAGCGCCCATCAGGGGGGGAGCACTGAAGCTTTCTTT
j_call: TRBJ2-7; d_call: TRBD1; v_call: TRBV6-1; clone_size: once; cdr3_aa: CASSRAGTGATSGEQYF; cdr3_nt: TGTGCCAGCAGTAGGGCCGGGACAGGGGCCACTTCGGGGGAGCAGTACTTC
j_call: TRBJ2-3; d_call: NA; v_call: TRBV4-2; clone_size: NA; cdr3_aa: CASSQLTGELGHRYAYF; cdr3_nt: TGTGCCAGCAGCCAACTAACGGGAGAGTTGGGGCACAGATACGCGTATTTT
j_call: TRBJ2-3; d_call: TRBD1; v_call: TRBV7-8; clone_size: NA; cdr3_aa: CASSSDRGHGYAYF; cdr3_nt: TGTGCCAGCAGCTCGGACAGGGGGCATGGATACGCGTATTTT
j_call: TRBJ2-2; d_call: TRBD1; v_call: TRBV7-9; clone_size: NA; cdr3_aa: CASSFQGAGELFF; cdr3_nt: TGTGCCAGCAGCTTCCAGGGGGCCGGGGAGCTGTTTTTT
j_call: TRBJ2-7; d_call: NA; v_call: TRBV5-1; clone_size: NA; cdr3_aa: CASRPGPDGSSYEQYF; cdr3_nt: TGCGCCAGCAGGCCTGGCCCGGACGGATCTTCCTACGAGCAGTACTTC
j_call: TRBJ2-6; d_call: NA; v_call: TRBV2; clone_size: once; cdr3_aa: CASRVTRTGANVLTF; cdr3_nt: TGTGCCAGCAGAGTAACTAGGACTGGGGCCAACGTCCTGACTTTC
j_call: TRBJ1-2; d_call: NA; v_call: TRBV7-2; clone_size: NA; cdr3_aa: CASSLRRASAYGYTF; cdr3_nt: TGTGCCAGCAGCTTACGCAGGGCGTCGGCTTATGGCTACACCTTC
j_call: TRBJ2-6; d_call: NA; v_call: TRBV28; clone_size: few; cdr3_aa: CASRDVISGANVLTF; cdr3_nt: TGTGCCAGCAGGGACGTAATCTCTGGGGCCAACGTCCTGACTTTC